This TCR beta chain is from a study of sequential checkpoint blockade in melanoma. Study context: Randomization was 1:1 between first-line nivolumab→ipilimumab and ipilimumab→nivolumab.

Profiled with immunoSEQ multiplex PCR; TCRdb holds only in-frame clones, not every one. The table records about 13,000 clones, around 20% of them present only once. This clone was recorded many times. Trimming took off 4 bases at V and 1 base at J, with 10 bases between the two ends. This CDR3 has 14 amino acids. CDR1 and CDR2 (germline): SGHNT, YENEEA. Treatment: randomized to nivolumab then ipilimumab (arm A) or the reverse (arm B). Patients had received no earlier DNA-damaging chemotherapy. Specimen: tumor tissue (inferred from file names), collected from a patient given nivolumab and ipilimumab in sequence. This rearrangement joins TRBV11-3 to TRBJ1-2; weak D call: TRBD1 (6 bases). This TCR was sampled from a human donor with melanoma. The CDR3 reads CASSSGDINYGYTF. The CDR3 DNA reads TGTGCCAGCAGCTCGGGGGACATTAACTATGGCTACACCTTC.